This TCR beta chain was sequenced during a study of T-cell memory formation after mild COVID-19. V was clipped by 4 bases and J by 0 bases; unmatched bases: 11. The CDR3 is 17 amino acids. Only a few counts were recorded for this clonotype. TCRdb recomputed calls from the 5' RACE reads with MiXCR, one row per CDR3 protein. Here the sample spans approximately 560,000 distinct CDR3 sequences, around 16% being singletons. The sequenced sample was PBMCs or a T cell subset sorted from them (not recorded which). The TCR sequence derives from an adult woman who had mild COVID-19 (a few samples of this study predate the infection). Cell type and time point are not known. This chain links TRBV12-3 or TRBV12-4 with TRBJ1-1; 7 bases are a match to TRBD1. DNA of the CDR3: TGTGCCAGCAGTTCCCTCACGACAGGGATACTGAACACTGAAGCTTTCTTT. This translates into CASSSLTTGILNTEAFF.